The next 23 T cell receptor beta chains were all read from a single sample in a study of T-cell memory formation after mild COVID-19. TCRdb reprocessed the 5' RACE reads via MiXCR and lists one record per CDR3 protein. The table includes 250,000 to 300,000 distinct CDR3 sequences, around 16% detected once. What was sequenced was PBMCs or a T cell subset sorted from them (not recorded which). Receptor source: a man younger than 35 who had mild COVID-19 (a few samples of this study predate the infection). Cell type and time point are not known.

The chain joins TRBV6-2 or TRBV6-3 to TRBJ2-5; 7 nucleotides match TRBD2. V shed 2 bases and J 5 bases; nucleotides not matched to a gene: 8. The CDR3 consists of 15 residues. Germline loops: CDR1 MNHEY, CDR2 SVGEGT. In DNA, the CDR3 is TGTGCCAGCAGTTACGCAAGGGGAGGGAGGGAGACCCAGTACTTC. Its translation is CASSYARGGRETQYF.

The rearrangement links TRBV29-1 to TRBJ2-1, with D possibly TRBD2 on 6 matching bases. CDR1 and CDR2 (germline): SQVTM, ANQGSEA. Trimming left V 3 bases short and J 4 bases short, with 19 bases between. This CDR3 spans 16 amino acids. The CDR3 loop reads CSVELASVFRYNEQFF. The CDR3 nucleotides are TGCAGCGTTGAGCTGGCTAGCGTGTTTCGATACAATGAGCAGTTCTTC.

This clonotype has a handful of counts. The CDR3: CASSPHPADTQYF. DNA of the CDR3: TGTGCCAGCAGCCCACATCCGGCAGATACGCAGTATTTT. The V gene is TRBV4-2, the J gene TRBJ2-3, with D unclear. Germline V CDR1 and CDR2: LGHNA, YNFKEQ. The CDR3 has 13 amino acids. The V end was cut by 4 bases, the J end by 4 bases, with 9 bases between.

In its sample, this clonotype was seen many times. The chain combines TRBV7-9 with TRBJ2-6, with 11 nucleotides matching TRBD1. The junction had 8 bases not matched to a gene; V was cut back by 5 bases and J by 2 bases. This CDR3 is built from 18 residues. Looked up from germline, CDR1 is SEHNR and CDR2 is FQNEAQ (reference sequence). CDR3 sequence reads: CASSGRDRGNPGANVLTF. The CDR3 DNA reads TGTGCCAGCAGCGGAAGGGACAGGGGGAACCCTGGGGCCAACGTCCTGACTTTC. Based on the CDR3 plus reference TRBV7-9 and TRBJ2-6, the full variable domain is DTGVSQNPRHKITKRGQNVTFRCDPISEHNRLYWYRQTLGQGPEFLTYFQNEAQLEKSRLLSDRFSAERPKGSFSTLEIQRTEQGDSAMYLCASSGRDRGNPGANVLTFGAGSRLTVL.

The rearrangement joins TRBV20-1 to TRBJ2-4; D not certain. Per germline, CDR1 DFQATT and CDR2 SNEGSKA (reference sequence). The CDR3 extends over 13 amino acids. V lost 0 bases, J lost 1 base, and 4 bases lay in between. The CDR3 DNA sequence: TGCAGTGCTAGAGATGGTGCCAAAAACATTCAGTACTTC. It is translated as CSARDGAKNIQYF.

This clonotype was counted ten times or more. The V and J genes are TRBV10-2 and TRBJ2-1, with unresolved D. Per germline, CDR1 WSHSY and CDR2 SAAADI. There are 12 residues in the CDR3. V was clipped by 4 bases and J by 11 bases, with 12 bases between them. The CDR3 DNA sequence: TGCGCCAGCAGTGTAGACACCGCGCAGCAGTTCTTC. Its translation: CASSVDTAQQFF.

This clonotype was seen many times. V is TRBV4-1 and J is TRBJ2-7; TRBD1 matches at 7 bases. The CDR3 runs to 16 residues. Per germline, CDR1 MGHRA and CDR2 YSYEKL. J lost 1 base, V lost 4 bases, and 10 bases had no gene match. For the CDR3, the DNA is TGCGCCAGCAGCCTGGACAGGTACAGACCTTCCTACGAGCAGTACTTC. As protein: CASSLDRYRPSYEQYF.

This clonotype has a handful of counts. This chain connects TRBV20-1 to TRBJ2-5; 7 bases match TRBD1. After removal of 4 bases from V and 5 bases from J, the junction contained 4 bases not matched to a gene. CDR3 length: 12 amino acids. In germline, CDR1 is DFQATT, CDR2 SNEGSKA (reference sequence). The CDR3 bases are TGCAGTGCTAAGACAGGGCGGGAGACCCAGTACTTC. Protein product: CSAKTGRETQYF.

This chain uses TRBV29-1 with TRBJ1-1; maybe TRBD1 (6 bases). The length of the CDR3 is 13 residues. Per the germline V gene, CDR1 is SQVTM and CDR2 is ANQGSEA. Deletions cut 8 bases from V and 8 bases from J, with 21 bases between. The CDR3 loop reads CSPTVAGAGEAFF. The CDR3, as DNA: TGCAGCCCCACCGTTGCGGGGGCCGGGGAAGCTTTCTTT.

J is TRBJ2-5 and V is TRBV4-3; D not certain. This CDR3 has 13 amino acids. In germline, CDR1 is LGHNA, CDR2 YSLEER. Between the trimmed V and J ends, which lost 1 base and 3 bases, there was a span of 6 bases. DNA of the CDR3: TGCGCCAGCAGCCAAGCCAGAGAAGAGACCCAGTACTTC. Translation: CASSQAREETQYF.

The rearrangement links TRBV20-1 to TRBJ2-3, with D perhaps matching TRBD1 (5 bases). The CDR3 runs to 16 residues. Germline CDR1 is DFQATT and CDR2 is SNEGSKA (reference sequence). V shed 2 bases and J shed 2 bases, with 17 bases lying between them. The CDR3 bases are TGCAGTGCTAGACCTTGGAACAGGCCCCTCACAGATACGCAGTATTTT. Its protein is CSARPWNRPLTDTQYF.

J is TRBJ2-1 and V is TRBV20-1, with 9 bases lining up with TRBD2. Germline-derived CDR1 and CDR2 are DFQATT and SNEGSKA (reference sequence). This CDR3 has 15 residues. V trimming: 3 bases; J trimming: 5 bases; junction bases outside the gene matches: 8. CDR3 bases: TGCAGTGCTAGCCCGCCTAGCGGGGTACACAATGAGCAGTTCTTC. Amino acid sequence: CSASPPSGVHNEQFF.

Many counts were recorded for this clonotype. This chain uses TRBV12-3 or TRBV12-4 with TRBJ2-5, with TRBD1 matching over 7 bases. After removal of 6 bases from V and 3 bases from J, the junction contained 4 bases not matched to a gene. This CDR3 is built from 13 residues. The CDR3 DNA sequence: TGTGCCAGCAGCCGCGGACAGGAAGAGACCCAGTACTTC. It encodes CASSRGQEETQYF.

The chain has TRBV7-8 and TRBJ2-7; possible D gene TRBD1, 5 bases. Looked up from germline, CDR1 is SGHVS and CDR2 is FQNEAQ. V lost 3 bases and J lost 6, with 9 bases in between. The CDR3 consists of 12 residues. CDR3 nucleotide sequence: TGTGCCAGCAGCTTGTGGCAGGGCGAGCAGTACGTC. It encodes CASSLWQGEQYV.

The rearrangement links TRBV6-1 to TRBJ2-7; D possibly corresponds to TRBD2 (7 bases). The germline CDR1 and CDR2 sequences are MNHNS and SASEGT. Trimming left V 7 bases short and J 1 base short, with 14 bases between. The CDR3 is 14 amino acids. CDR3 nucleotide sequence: TGTGCCAGCACCGAGCGGGACACTTCCTACGAGCAGTACGTC. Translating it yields CASTERDTSYEQYV.

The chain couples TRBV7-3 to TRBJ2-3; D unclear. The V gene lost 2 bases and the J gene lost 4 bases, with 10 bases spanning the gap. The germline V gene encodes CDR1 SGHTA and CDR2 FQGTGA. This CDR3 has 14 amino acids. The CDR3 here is CASSLWAGSDTQYF. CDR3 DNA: TGTGCCAGCAGCTTATGGGCTGGATCAGATACGCAGTATTTT.

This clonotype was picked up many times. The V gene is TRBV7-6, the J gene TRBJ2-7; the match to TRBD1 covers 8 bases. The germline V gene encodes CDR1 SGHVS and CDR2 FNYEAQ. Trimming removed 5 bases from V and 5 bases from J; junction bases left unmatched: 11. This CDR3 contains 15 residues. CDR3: CASSPSPDRVHEQYF. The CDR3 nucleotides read TGTGCCAGCAGCCCTAGTCCGGACAGGGTCCACGAGCAGTACTTC. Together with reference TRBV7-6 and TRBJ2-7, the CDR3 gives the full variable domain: GAGVSQSPRYKVTKRGQDVALRCDPISGHVSLYWYRQALGQGPEFLTYFNYEAQQDKSGLPNDRFSAERPEGSISTLTIQRTEQRDSAMYRCASSPSPDRVHEQYFGPGTRLTVT.

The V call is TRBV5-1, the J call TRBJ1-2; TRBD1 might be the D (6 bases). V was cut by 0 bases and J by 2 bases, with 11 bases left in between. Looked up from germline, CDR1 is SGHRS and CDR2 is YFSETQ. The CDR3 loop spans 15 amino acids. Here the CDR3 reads CASSLGATGNYGYTF. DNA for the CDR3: TGCGCCAGCAGCTTGGGGGCCACAGGGAACTATGGCTACACCTTC.

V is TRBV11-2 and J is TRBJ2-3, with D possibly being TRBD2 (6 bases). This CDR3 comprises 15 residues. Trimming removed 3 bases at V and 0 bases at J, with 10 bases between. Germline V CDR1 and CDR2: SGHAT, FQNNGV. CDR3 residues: CASSFFAGSTDTQYF. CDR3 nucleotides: TGTGCCAGCAGCTTTTTTGCGGGGAGCACAGATACGCAGTATTTT.

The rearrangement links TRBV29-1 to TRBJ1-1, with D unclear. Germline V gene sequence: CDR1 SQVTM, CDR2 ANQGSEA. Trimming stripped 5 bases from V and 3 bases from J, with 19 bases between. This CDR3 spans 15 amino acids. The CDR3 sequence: CSVSLSTRPDTEAFF. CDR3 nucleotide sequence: TGCAGCGTTTCTCTTAGCACCCGCCCGGACACTGAAGCTTTCTTT.

In DNA form, the CDR3 reads TGTGCCAGCAGCCAAGATCGGGGACTAGCGGGCGGTGAGCAGTTCTTC. Amino acid sequence: CASSQDRGLAGGEQFF. The rearrangement links TRBV4-2 to TRBJ2-1; 12 bases are a match to TRBD2. V lost 0 bases, J lost 9 bases, and 6 bases stayed unmatched. Germline V gene lookup returns CDR1 LGHNA and CDR2 YNFKEQ. The CDR3 has 16 amino acids.

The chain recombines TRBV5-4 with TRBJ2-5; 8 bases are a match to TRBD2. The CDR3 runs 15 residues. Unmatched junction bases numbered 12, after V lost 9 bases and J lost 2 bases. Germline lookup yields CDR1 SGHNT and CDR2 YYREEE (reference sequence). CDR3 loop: CATRYRGGIQETQYF. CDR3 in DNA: TGTGCCACCCGCTACCGGGGGGGGATTCAAGAGACCCAGTACTTC.

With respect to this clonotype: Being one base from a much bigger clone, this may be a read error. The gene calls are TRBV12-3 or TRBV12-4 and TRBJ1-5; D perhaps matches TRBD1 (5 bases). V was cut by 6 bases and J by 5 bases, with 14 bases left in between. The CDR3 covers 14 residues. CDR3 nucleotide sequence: TGTGCCAGCAGGGGCGGATGGGGGGATCAGCCCCAGCATTTT. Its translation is CASRGGWGDQPQHF.